One sample yielded the 32 T cell receptor beta chains listed below, sequenced in a study of blood T cell repertoires in COVID-19. Sequencing was performed with immunoSEQ multiplex PCR; in TCRdb, only in-frame clones are kept and a portion is missing. Of about 350,000 clones in the sample, about 93% were seen once. The sequencing input was peripheral blood. Receptors originate from a young woman who had recovered from COVID-19.

The CDR3: CASSPSLLGGSYNEQFF. In DNA, the CDR3 is TGCGCCAGCAGCCCCTCCCTTTTGGGCGGGAGCTACAATGAGCAGTTCTTC. The chain combines TRBV4-3 with TRBJ2-1, with 7 nucleotides matching TRBD2. The CDR3 length is 17 residues. Germline CDR1 LGHNA, CDR2 YSLEER. Unmatched junction bases numbered 12, after V lost 4 bases and J lost 3 bases.

This rearrangement joins TRBV5-1 to TRBJ2-1; 7 bases match TRBD1. This CDR3 has 15 amino acids. After removal of 4 bases from V and 6 bases from J, the junction contained 10 bases not matched to a gene. Looked up from germline, CDR1 is SGHRS and CDR2 is YFSETQ. CDR3 amino acids: CASSPRQGAGNEQFF. CDR3 DNA: TGCGCCAGCAGCCCTCGACAGGGTGCAGGCAATGAGCAGTTCTTC.

The chain combines TRBV9 with TRBJ2-3, with D unresolved. Trimming stripped 0 bases from V and 2 bases from J, with 7 bases between. Per the germline V gene, CDR1 is SGDLS and CDR2 is YYNGEE. This CDR3 comprises 14 residues. The CDR3 here is CASSVDVFTDTQYF. The DNA of the CDR3 is TGTGCCAGCAGCGTAGATGTCTTCACAGATACGCAGTATTTT.

The gene calls are TRBV5-6 and TRBJ1-1, with TRBD1 matching over 7 bases. V lost 7 bases, J lost 8 bases, and 8 bases stayed unmatched. Germline loops: CDR1 SGHDT, CDR2 YYEEEE. This CDR3 spans 12 amino acids. CDR3 amino acids: CASGDRDREAFF. The CDR3 DNA reads TGTGCCAGCGGCGACCGGGACAGAGAAGCTTTCTTT.

This chain uses TRBV18 with TRBJ1-2; 9 bases line up with TRBD1. Germline V gene data show CDR1 as KGHSH and CDR2 as LQKENI. The CDR3 spans 14 residues. Losses at the gene ends were 2 bases for V and 8 bases for J; bases not matched to a gene: 6. The CDR3 sequence: CASSPAGTGIGYTF. The CDR3 DNA reads as TGTGCCAGCTCACCAGCCGGGACAGGGATAGGCTACACCTTC.

The table lists this clone with a count of one. The chain recombines TRBV5-4 with TRBJ1-4, with 8 positions matching TRBD1. The junction had 8 bases not matched to a gene; V was cut back by 4 bases and J by 6 bases. The CDR3 is 15 residues long. The germline V gene encodes CDR1 SGHNT and CDR2 YYREEE (reference sequence). In DNA, the CDR3 is TGTGCCAGCAGCGGGGGACAGGACTCCTATGAAAAACTGTTTTTT. This translates into CASSGGQDSYEKLFF.

This chain links TRBV7-8 with TRBJ2-1; D ambiguous. V lost 3 bases, J lost 6 bases, and 15 bases lay in between. Germline CDR1 and CDR2: SGHVS and FQNEAQ. This CDR3 has 15 amino acids. CDR3 residues: CASSLVRFGFNEQFF. The CDR3 DNA is TGTGCCAGCAGCTTGGTACGGTTTGGTTTCAATGAGCAGTTCTTC.

The chain is built from TRBV18 and TRBJ1-2, with a weak D call TRBD1 (6 bases). Germline values: CDR1 KGHSH, CDR2 LQKENI. Trimming removed 0 bases from V and 4 bases from J, with 9 bases in between. This CDR3 region has 14 residues. The CDR3: CASSPPGQIYGYTF. Written as DNA, the CDR3 is TGTGCCAGCTCACCACCAGGACAGATCTATGGCTACACCTTC.

This sequence joins TRBV18 and TRBJ1-1, with TRBD1 identical over 10 bases. J lost 3 bases, V lost 5 bases, and 0 bases had no gene match. CDR1 is KGHSH, CDR2 LQKENI, per germline. The CDR3 spans 13 residues. The CDR3 DNA sequence: TGTGCCAGCTCAGGACAGGGGGACACTGAAGCTTTCTTT. Its translation is CASSGQGDTEAFF.

The CDR3 nucleotides read TGTGCCAGCAGTTACTCCCGGGTCCGCACAGATACGCAGTATTTT. Its translation is CASSYSRVRTDTQYF. V is TRBV6-5 and J is TRBJ2-3; no firm D call. This CDR3 has 15 amino acids. CDR1 MNHEY and CDR2 SVGAGI come from the germline V gene. Trimming cost V 0 bases and J 1 base, with 8 bases left between them.

The chain combines TRBV7-2 with TRBJ2-2; D is perhaps TRBD2 (6 bases). This CDR3 region has 14 residues. Germline CDR1 SGHTA, CDR2 FQGNSA. Trimming pared 1 base from V and 3 bases from J, leaving 6 bases between. The CDR3 is CASSLGGDTGELFF. The CDR3 DNA follows: TGTGCCAGCAGCTTAGGCGGGGACACCGGGGAGCTGTTTTTT.

In nucleotides, the CDR3 is TGTGCCAGCAGCTATTTTACCGGGACAGAAAATCAGCCCCAGCATTTT. Encoded protein: CASSYFTGTENQPQHF. J is TRBJ1-5 and V is TRBV5-6; 7 nucleotides agree with TRBD1. V was pared by 3 bases and J by 4 bases, with 10 bases of the junction left unmatched. Germline V gene lookup returns CDR1 SGHDT and CDR2 YYEEEE. The CDR3 runs 16 residues.

The V call is TRBV3-1 (or the pseudogene TRBV3-2), the J call TRBJ1-3, with 9 bases lining up with TRBD1. Per the germline V gene, CDR1 is LGHDT and CDR2 is YNNKEL (reference sequence). J was trimmed by 4 bases and V by 5 bases; bases with no gene match: 3. The length of the CDR3 is 14 residues. The CDR3 loop is CASSSGQGGNTIYF. The CDR3 coding sequence is TGTGCCAGCAGCTCAGGACAGGGGGGAAACACCATATATTTT.

The sample holds a few counts of this clone. This chain joins TRBV7-2 and TRBJ1-6; 8 bases fit TRBD1. The CDR3 totals 15 residues. Trimming took 5 bases from V and 8 from J; bases not matched to a gene: 8. CDR1 and CDR2 (germline): SGHTA, FQGNSA. This CDR3 reads CASSPGDRWDSPLHF. As DNA, the CDR3 is TGTGCCAGCAGCCCAGGGGACAGGTGGGATTCACCCCTCCACTTT.

V and J are TRBV5-1 and TRBJ2-1; TRBD2 agrees at 15 bases. This CDR3 spans 15 amino acids. J was trimmed by 7 bases and V by 5 bases; bases with no gene match: 4. Germline CDR1 is SGHRS and CDR2 is YFSETQ. CDR3 region: CASRRTSGRANEQFF. DNA for the CDR3: TGCGCCAGCAGACGGACTAGCGGGAGGGCGAATGAGCAGTTCTTC.

DNA for the CDR3: TGTGCCAGCAGTTTAACGTCTCTCCCTGGGCATCAGCCCCAGCATTTT. Protein: CASSLTSLPGHQPQHF. The chain is built from TRBV27 and TRBJ1-5, with D unclear. V lost 2 bases to trimming and J lost 5 bases, with 16 bases between them. The CDR3 is 16 residues long. Per the germline V gene, CDR1 is MNHEY and CDR2 is SMNVEV (reference sequence).

This rearrangement joins TRBV19 to TRBJ2-1; 11 nucleotides line up with TRBD2. This CDR3 has 18 residues. The V and J ends lost 5 bases and 4 bases, in that order; junction bases with no gene match: 13. Germline V gives CDR1 LNHDA, CDR2 SQIVND (reference sequence). The CDR3 DNA reads as TGTGCCAGTAGTGAGGTAGCGGGAGGGCCGGCCTCTTACAATGAGCAGTTCTTC. Translation: CASSEVAGGPASYNEQFF.

The chain has TRBV30 and TRBJ1-5, with TRBD1 identical over 10 bases. V trimming: 8 bases; J trimming: 6 bases; junction bases outside the gene matches: 7. CDR3 length: 13 residues. Germline V CDR1 and CDR2: GTSNPN, SVGIG (reference sequence). The CDR3, as DNA: TGTGCCGCCGACAGGGGGCCGAGTCAGCCCCAGCATTTT. This translates into CAADRGPSQPQHF.

The chain couples TRBV4-3 to TRBJ1-1; a weak D match, TRBD1 (5 bases). The CDR3 is 16 residues long. V was shortened by 3 bases and J by 4 bases, with 18 bases between the two germline ends. Germline CDR1 reads LGHNA; CDR2 reads YSLEER. CDR3 nucleotide sequence: TGCGCCAGCAGCCAGGACCGACAGCCGACGGGCACTGAAGCTTTCTTT. Protein sequence: CASSQDRQPTGTEAFF.

The count of this clone is one. The J gene is TRBJ1-1, the V gene TRBV18; the D is unclear. Trimming took 3 bases from V and 3 from J, leaving 14 bases between them. The germline gives CDR1 KGHSH, CDR2 LQKENI. The CDR3 sequence is 15 residues long. The CDR3 sequence: CASSPPIGVDTEAFF. In nucleotides, the CDR3 is TGTGCCAGCTCACCCCCAATCGGAGTAGACACTGAAGCTTTCTTT.

The chain has TRBV12-2 and TRBJ2-7; no DNA check was done on the table's D call, TRBD1. TRBV12-2 is designated a pseudogene. The CDR3 contains 19 residues. The CDR3 region is CASRLTPGDSSFRRREQYV. CDR3 DNA sequence: TGTGCAAGTCGCTTAACCCCAGGGGACAGTTCCTTTCGAAGGAGGGAGCAGTACGTC.

The J gene is TRBJ1-1, the V gene TRBV10-2; the D gene is possibly TRBD1 (5 bases). V was clipped by 3 bases and J by 3 bases, with 5 bases between them. The germline CDR1 and CDR2 sequences are WSHSY and SAAADI. The CDR3 consists of 12 residues. In nucleotides, the CDR3 is TGCGCCAGCAGTGACAGGGACACTGAAGCTTTCTTT. This sequence encodes CASSDRDTEAFF.

V and J are TRBV9 and TRBJ1-1, with D tentatively TRBD1 (5 bases). The CDR3 consists of 13 residues. Germline assignment: CDR1 SGDLS and CDR2 YYNGEE. Trimming pared 4 bases from V and 0 bases from J, leaving 7 bases between. The CDR3 coding sequence is TGTGCCAGCAGCCCAGGGATGAACACTGAAGCTTTCTTT. This encodes CASSPGMNTEAFF. Drawing the rest from reference TRBV9 and TRBJ1-1, the complete variable domain is DSGVTQTPKHLITATGQRVTLRCSPRSGDLSVYWYQQSLDQGLQFLIQYYNGEERAKGNILERFSAQQFPDLHSELNLSSLELGDSALYFCASSPGMNTEAFFGQGTRLTVV.

A few counts support this clone. The chain links TRBV21-1 to TRBJ2-7; TRBD2, the table's D call, lacks a check against the DNA. TRBV21-1 is designated a pseudogene. There are 13 residues in the CDR3. CDR3 protein: CASTRLEGYEQYV. DNA for the CDR3: TGTGCCAGCACTCGACTAGAGGGCTACGAGCAGTACGTC.

The CDR3 bases are TGTGCCAGCAGCCAAGTTGGGCAGTACAATGAGCAGTTCTTC. It codes for CASSQVGQYNEQFF. This chain connects TRBV3-1 (or the pseudogene TRBV3-2) to TRBJ2-1; D is unclear. The CDR3 spans 14 residues. In germline, CDR1 is LGHDT, CDR2 YNNKEL (reference sequence). V lost 1 base and J 4 bases, leaving 8 bases between the germline ends.

This chain's CDR3 is CASSRGSTSTDTQYF. The CDR3 region has the DNA TGTGCCAGCAGCCGCGGGAGCACTAGCACAGATACGCAGTATTTT. The V call is TRBV3-1 (or the pseudogene TRBV3-2), the J call TRBJ2-3, with TRBD2 identical over 7 bases. The CDR3 totals 15 residues. The germline CDR1 and CDR2 sequences are LGHDT and YNNKEL (reference sequence). V trimming: 4 bases; J trimming: 0 bases; junction bases outside the gene matches: 4.

This clone was observed once. V is TRBV3-1 (or the pseudogene TRBV3-2) and J is TRBJ2-2; TRBD2 agrees at 15 bases. Germline lookup yields CDR1 LGHDT and CDR2 YNNKEL (reference sequence). The CDR3 consists of 19 residues. The V segment lost 3 bases and the J segment 5 bases; nucleotides outside the gene matches: 10. The CDR3 nucleotides are TGTGCCAGCAGCCAGCAAATCGGGACTAGCGGGAGGTATACCGGGGAGCTGTTTTTT. Translating gives CASSQQIGTSGRYTGELFF.

The chain employs TRBV24-1 and TRBJ2-5; 12 bases align to TRBD2. Germline CDR1 reads KGHDR; CDR2 reads SFDVKD. This CDR3 is built from 17 residues. The V gene end was trimmed by 0 bases and the J gene end by 2 bases; junction bases not matched to a gene: 3. Here the CDR3 reads CATSDLGLAGGQETQYF. CDR3 sequence (DNA): TGTGCCACCAGTGATTTGGGGCTAGCGGGAGGGCAAGAGACCCAGTACTTC.

This clone was seen a single time. The chain links TRBV30 to TRBJ1-4, with D maybe TRBD1 (6 bases). The CDR3 contains 14 residues. The germline gives CDR1 GTSNPN, CDR2 SVGIG (reference sequence). Trimming removed 2 bases at V and 7 bases at J, with 14 bases between. DNA of the CDR3: TGTGCCTGGAGTTTTTCCGGGACAAGTGAAAAACTGTTTTTT. Its translation: CAWSFSGTSEKLFF. The variable domain in full, with the rest retrieved from reference TRBV30 and TRBJ1-4, is SQTIHQWPATLVQPVGSPLSLECTVEGTSNPNLYWYRQAAGRGLQLLFYSVGIGQISSEVPQNLSASRPQDRQFILSSKKLLLSDSGFYLCAWSFSGTSEKLFFGSGTQLSVL.

The chain uses TRBV7-8 and TRBJ1-4; 7 nucleotides align to TRBD1. J gave up 5 bases and V 5 bases, and 8 bases lay outside the gene matches. The CDR3 covers 15 residues. Germline CDR1 is SGHVS and CDR2 is FQNEAQ. The CDR3 here is CASSALEGGNEKLFF. CDR3 nucleotides: TGTGCCAGCAGCGCCCTGGAAGGGGGCAATGAAAAACTGTTTTTT.

V is TRBV10-3 and J is TRBJ2-2; 8 bases match TRBD1. This CDR3 spans 13 amino acids. The V gene's germline CDR1 is ENHRY and CDR2 SYGVKD. Trimming removed 7 bases from V and 7 bases from J; junction bases left unmatched: 5. DNA of the CDR3: TGTGCCATCAAGGGACAGGCTAACGGGGAGCTGTTTTTT. It yields the protein CAIKGQANGELFF.

The V and J genes are TRBV2 and TRBJ1-1; possible D gene TRBD1, 6 bases. The V gene's germline CDR1 is SNHLY and CDR2 FYNNEI. Trimming shortened V by 8 bases and J by 1 base, and 14 bases separated the two germline ends. The CDR3 covers 14 residues. The CDR3 loop reads CASAPGHPNTEAFF. CDR3 nucleotides: TGTGCCAGCGCGCCGGGACACCCGAACACTGAAGCTTTCTTT.